These 15 T cell receptor beta chains came from one sample sequenced in a study of T cell repertoires in cytomegalovirus infection. These receptors lack a known antigen. TCRdb itself ran the reads through MiXCR, one entry per CDR3 protein. The sample records some 350,000 distinct CDR3 sequences, approximately 30% being singletons. The sequenced sample was cultured PBMCs, obtained from culture after CMV antigen stimulation. The receptor source for this set is a human donor in good health (CMV status not recorded). Some clones in this sample may be carry-over from other donors' samples.

The J gene is TRBJ2-5, the V gene TRBV10-3; 11 bases align to TRBD2. Trimming at V came to 4 bases and at J to 3 bases, leaving 7 bases not matched to a gene. CDR1 and CDR2 (germline): ENHRY, SYGVKD. This CDR3 has 16 amino acids. The CDR3 region is CAISARGTSGKETQYF. The CDR3 coding sequence is TGTGCCATCAGTGCCCGGGGGACTAGCGGAAAAGAGACCCAGTACTTC.

The chain uses TRBV20-1 and TRBJ2-3, with D hard to call. Germline V lookup: CDR1 DFQATT, CDR2 SNEGSKA (reference sequence). V lost 6 bases and J lost 1, with 14 bases in between. This CDR3 has 14 residues. CDR3 nucleotides: TGCAGTGCCCGACCTGGGGATGGCACAGATACGCAGTATTTT. It specifies CSARPGDGTDTQYF.

This clonotype was observed a few times. V is TRBV6-6 and J is TRBJ2-5, with TRBD2 identical over 14 bases. The V segment lost 4 bases and the J segment 5 bases; nucleotides outside the gene matches: 9. Germline V gives CDR1 MNHNY, CDR2 SVGAGI (reference sequence). The CDR3 loop spans 17 amino acids. The DNA of the CDR3 is TGTGCCAGCAGTTCCCCGGGACTAGCGGGAGTTAGGGAGACCCAGTACTTC. Translating it yields CASSSPGLAGVRETQYF.

This chain uses TRBV7-9 with TRBJ1-4; 7 nucleotides align to TRBD1. Trimming at V came to 5 bases and at J to 1 base, leaving 4 bases not matched to a gene. The CDR3 loop spans 15 amino acids. The germline CDR1 and CDR2 sequences are SEHNR and FQNEAQ (reference sequence). DNA of the CDR3: TGTGCCAGCAGCCCCCGGGACAGAACTAATGAAAAACTGTTTTTT. Amino acids: CASSPRDRTNEKLFF.

The V gene is TRBV5-1, the J gene TRBJ2-2, with D possibly TRBD1 on 5 matching bases. The length of the CDR3 is 15 residues. The V gene's germline CDR1 is SGHRS and CDR2 YFSETQ. Trimming left V 1 base short and J 2 bases short, with 9 bases between. DNA of the CDR3: TGCGCCAGCAGCTTGACAGGAGTCAACACCGGGGAGCTGTTTTTT. Encoded protein: CASSLTGVNTGELFF.

V gene TRBV6-1 combines with J gene TRBJ1-1, with 7 bases fitting TRBD1. V was pared by 6 bases and J by 5 bases, with 18 bases of the junction left unmatched. In germline, CDR1 is MNHNS, CDR2 SASEGT. The CDR3 runs to 17 residues. The CDR3 coding sequence is TGTGCCAGCAGCCGAACATCCGGACAGGTACTTGGGACTGAAGCTTTCTTT. Translated: CASSRTSGQVLGTEAFF.

This clonotype was observed a handful of times. The chain recombines TRBV27 with TRBJ1-4; a possible D gene is TRBD1 (5 bases). V was shortened by 5 bases and J by 10 bases, with 20 bases between the two germline ends. There are 15 residues in the CDR3. Germline V gives CDR1 MNHEY, CDR2 SMNVEV (reference sequence). CDR3 nucleotides: TGTGCCAGCAGTCCCACCTTGGGGGGGTCTGTAAAACTGTTTTTT. It encodes CASSPTLGGSVKLFF.

This clonotype was picked up a small number of times. This sequence joins TRBV14 and TRBJ1-1; possibly TRBD1 for D (5 bases). Germline CDR1 and CDR2: SGHDN and FVKESK. The CDR3 is 12 residues long. V was shortened by 1 base and J by 10 bases, with 10 bases between the two germline ends. The CDR3 region has the DNA TGTGCCAGCAGCCAAGGGACATTTGGAGCTTTCTTT. Encoded protein: CASSQGTFGAFF. The variable domain in full, completed from reference TRBV14 and TRBJ1-1, reads EAGVTQFPSHSVIEKGQTVTLRCDPISGHDNLYWYRRVMGKEIKFLLHFVKESKQDESGMPNNRFLAERTGGTYSTLKVQPAELEDSGVYFCASSQGTFGAFFGQGTRLTVV.

The J gene is TRBJ1-2, the V gene TRBV7-9, with D tentatively TRBD1 (5 bases). Germline V gene lookup returns CDR1 SEHNR and CDR2 FQNEAQ (reference sequence). This CDR3 spans 13 amino acids. The ends were cut back, 5 bases at V and 4 bases at J, with 11 bases in the middle. As DNA, the CDR3 is TGTGCCAGCAGCCCCGACAGCCCCTATGGCTACACCTTC. Protein sequence: CASSPDSPYGYTF.

This chain links TRBV2 with TRBJ2-1; 14 nucleotides align to TRBD2. This CDR3 has 15 residues. Germline V lookup: CDR1 SNHLY, CDR2 FYNNEI. Trimming took 6 bases from V and 9 from J; bases not matched to a gene: 7. CDR3: CASRTGTSGSIEQFF. CDR3 DNA: TGTGCCAGCAGGACCGGGACTAGCGGGAGTATTGAGCAGTTCTTC.

The CDR3 sequence is CASGLVLGGIHTF. The CDR3 DNA is TGTGCTAGTGGTTTGGTACTTGGGGGGATACACACCTTC. The V gene is TRBV12-5, the J gene TRBJ1-2; TRBD1 might be the D (5 bases). Trimming stripped 0 bases from V and 12 bases from J, with 14 bases between. Per the germline V gene, CDR1 is LGHNT and CDR2 is FRNRAP. The CDR3 length is 13 residues.

This clonotype turned up a few times. The rearrangement joins TRBV27 to TRBJ2-1; 8 nucleotides agree with TRBD2. The germline CDR1 and CDR2 sequences are MNHEY and SMNVEV (reference sequence). The CDR3 is 18 residues long. V lost 10 bases, J lost 2 bases, and 19 bases stayed unmatched. DNA of the CDR3: TGTGCCACTCCCAAGGGACTAGATTTATTGAACGCCTACAATGAGCAGTTCTTC. As protein: CATPKGLDLLNAYNEQFF.

This clonotype was seen a single time. This chain joins TRBV2 and TRBJ2-2; D possibly matches TRBD1 or TRBD2 (6 bases each). Germline loops: CDR1 SNHLY, CDR2 FYNNEI. The CDR3 loop spans 14 amino acids. The V end was cut by 7 bases, the J end by 4 bases, with 13 bases between. The CDR3 loop reads CASKPGEATGELFF. The CDR3, as DNA: TGTGCCAGCAAGCCAGGGGAGGCCACCGGGGAGCTGTTTTTT.

This clonotype was observed a single time. This chain uses TRBV3-1 with TRBJ2-3, with TRBD2 matching 10 bases. V dropped 1 base and J dropped 6; count of bases not matched to a gene: 10. CDR1 is LGHDT, CDR2 YNNKEL, per germline (reference sequence). The CDR3 sequence is 17 residues long. The CDR3 protein is CASSQVRGAGGPDTQYF. The CDR3 DNA follows: TGTGCCAGCAGCCAAGTAAGGGGAGCGGGAGGGCCGGATACGCAGTATTTT.

This clonotype was observed a few times. The genes are TRBV6-1 and TRBJ2-5; 9 bases fit TRBD1. The CDR3 covers 14 residues. After removal of 6 bases from V and 4 bases from J, the junction contained 6 bases not matched to a gene. Germline CDR1 and CDR2: MNHNS and SASEGT. CDR3 DNA sequence: TGTGCCAGCAGACAACCGGGACAGGGAGAGACCCAGTACTTC. This codes for CASRQPGQGETQYF.